This passage covers 13 T cell receptor beta chains from one sample sequenced in a study of post-analysis software for immune sequencing data (dated by TCRdb to about 2015). The research as a whole found: Four to six TRBV segments, including TRBV5-6, TRBV5-1 and TRBV20-1, were significantly more frequent in patients than controls.

Library preparation used PCR. Sequencing was carried out with an Illumina HiSeq 2500. Unique molecular identifiers were incorporated into TCR beta cDNA libraries to reduce PCR and sequencing biases. Through fastp at Q25 and MiXCR, TCRdb rebuilt clones from the public reads, retaining in-frame beta chains. Identical CDR3 protein sequences are pooled into one entry, listed with their most common genes and DNA. This sample comprises 700,000 to 900,000 distinct CDR3 sequences, about 43% of them detected only once. The top ten clones comprise approximately 5% of the sample. These receptors are not linked to any known antigen. The specimen sequenced was blood. These receptors were obtained from a girl under 18 with multiple sclerosis.

The chain has TRBV4-2 and TRBJ2-6; either TRBD1 or TRBD2 may fit D (6 bases each). This CDR3 has 18 residues. The V and J ends lost 6 bases and 1 base respectively, with 19 bases between them. Germline V gene data show CDR1 as LGHNA and CDR2 as YNFKEQ. CDR3 sequence: CASSHALWGASGANVLTF. The DNA for the CDR3 is TGTGCCAGCAGTCATGCCCTTTGGGGGGCGTCTGGGGCCAACGTCCTGACTTTC.

This clonotype was counted a few times. The chain recombines TRBV5-6 with TRBJ2-1; no definite D call. The CDR3 is made up of 14 amino acids. Germline loops: CDR1 SGHDT, CDR2 YYEEEE. Trimming stripped 0 bases from V and 6 bases from J, with 10 bases between. In DNA form, the CDR3 reads TGTGCCAGCAGCTTGGAGGGCAGCAGCAATGAGCAGTTCTTC. Protein: CASSLEGSSNEQFF.

This clonotype was found a few times. The chain uses TRBV12-3 or TRBV12-4 and TRBJ2-5, with 7 bases that match TRBD2. The CDR3 totals 13 residues. V lost 6 bases, J lost 5 bases, and 6 bases stayed unmatched. Written as DNA, the CDR3 is TGTGCCAGCAGCGGCGGGACTATGGAGACCCAGTACTTC. Translating it yields CASSGGTMETQYF.

This clonotype was recorded only once. This chain's CDR3 is CASSLGAESTDTQYF. CDR3 nucleotides: TGTGCCAGCAGCTTGGGAGCGGAGAGCACAGATACGCAGTATTTT. The chain uses TRBV5-4 and TRBJ2-3; perhaps TRBD2 as D (5 bases). V lost 0 bases and J lost 0, with 8 bases in between. This CDR3 has 15 amino acids. Germline loops: CDR1 SGHNT, CDR2 YYREEE (reference sequence).

The chain links TRBV12-3 or TRBV12-4 to TRBJ2-4; 7 nucleotides align to TRBD1. V dropped 6 bases and J dropped 3; count of bases not matched to a gene: 11. This CDR3 has 16 residues. The CDR3 DNA is TGTGCCAGCAGCCCGACTCCCGGGACAGTCAAAAACATTCAGTACTTC. Translation gives CASSPTPGTVKNIQYF.

This clonotype was seen ten or more times. V usage is TRBV28 and J usage is TRBJ2-6, with no clear D. The CDR3 is made up of 12 amino acids. Trimming took off 7 bases at V and 4 bases at J, with 5 bases between the two ends. The germline CDR1 and CDR2 sequences are MDHEN and SYDVKM. CDR3 nucleotide sequence: TGTGCCAGCATGGGGGGGGCCAACGTCCTGACTTTC. Protein sequence: CASMGGANVLTF. The full variable domain, its missing parts supplied by reference TRBV28 and TRBJ2-6, is DVKVTQSSRYLVKRTGEKVFLECVQDMDHENMFWYRQDPGLGLRLIYFSYDVKMKEKGDIPEGYSVSREKKERFSLILESASTNQTSMYLCASMGGANVLTFGAGSRLTVL.

The chain joins TRBV12-3 or TRBV12-4 to TRBJ1-2; no clear D. The CDR3 consists of 13 residues. The V and J ends lost 3 bases and 6 bases respectively, with 11 bases between them. CDR3 loop: CASSLRGRDGYTF. The DNA of the CDR3 is TGTGCCAGCAGTTTGAGAGGGAGGGATGGCTACACCTTC.

This chain uses TRBV20-1 with TRBJ2-3; D may be TRBD2 (6 bases). This CDR3 comprises 11 residues. V lost 6 bases and J 3 bases, leaving 7 bases between the germline ends. Germline V gives CDR1 DFQATT, CDR2 SNEGSKA (reference sequence). The CDR3 DNA is TGCAGTGCGGAGGGAACAGATACGCAGTATTTT. It is translated as CSAEGTDTQYF.

This clonotype was observed a few times. V is TRBV7-6 and J is TRBJ2-7; 10 bases align to TRBD2. Trimming removed 5 bases from V and 4 bases from J; junction bases left unmatched: 11. Germline lookup yields CDR1 SGHVS and CDR2 FNYEAQ. The CDR3 extends over 16 amino acids. The CDR3 here is CASSPHEAGGWYEQYF. The CDR3 DNA follows: TGTGCCAGCAGCCCCCATGAAGCGGGAGGGTGGTACGAGCAGTACTTC. Based on the CDR3 plus reference TRBV7-6 and TRBJ2-7, the full variable domain is GAGVSQSPRYKVTKRGQDVALRCDPISGHVSLYWYRQALGQGPEFLTYFNYEAQQDKSGLPNDRFSAERPEGSISTLTIQRTEQRDSAMYRCASSPHEAGGWYEQYFGPGTRLTVT.

The chain is built from TRBV5-1 and TRBJ2-1; a weak D match, TRBD2 (5 bases). The germline V gene encodes CDR1 SGHRS and CDR2 YFSETQ. V was shortened by 4 bases and J by 6 bases, with 20 bases between the two germline ends. The CDR3 spans 16 residues. CDR3 in amino acids: CASSAWARGGSNEQFF. The CDR3 nucleotides read TGCGCCAGCAGCGCCTGGGCCCGTGGTGGGAGCAATGAGCAGTTCTTC. The entire variable domain, with the rest obtained from reference TRBV5-1 and TRBJ2-1, is as follows: KAGVTQTPRYLIKTRGQQVTLSCSPISGHRSVSWYQQTPGQGLQFLFEYFSETQRNKGNFPGRFSGRQFSNSRSEMNVSTLELGDSALYLCASSAWARGGSNEQFFGPGTRLTVL.

This rearrangement joins TRBV19 to TRBJ2-3, with 13 bases fitting TRBD2. V was pared by 6 bases and J by 5 bases, with 2 bases of the junction left unmatched. CDR1 and CDR2 from the germline V gene are LNHDA and SQIVND (reference sequence). The CDR3 consists of 14 residues. This CDR3 reads CASRWTSGRDTQYF. The CDR3 DNA reads TGTGCCAGTAGATGGACTAGCGGGAGAGATACGCAGTATTTT.

The J gene is TRBJ2-4, the V gene TRBV3-1; TRBD2 aligns across 15 bases. The CDR3 runs 18 residues. V was clipped by 2 bases and J by 6 bases; unmatched bases: 8. Germline CDR1 is LGHDT and CDR2 is YNNKEL (reference sequence). The CDR3 DNA is TGTGCCAGCAGCCAATCGGGACTAGCGGGAGGAAGCAGAAACATTCAGTACTTC. Its translation: CASSQSGLAGGSRNIQYF. The full variable domain, its missing parts supplied by reference TRBV3-1 and TRBJ2-4, is DTAVSQTPKYLVTQMGNDKSIKCEQNLGHDTMYWYKQDSKKFLKIMFSYNNKELIINETVPNRFSPKSPDKAHLNLHINSLELGDSAVYFCASSQSGLAGGSRNIQYFGAGTRLSVL.

V is TRBV20-1 and J is TRBJ1-5; 7 bases agree with TRBD1. There are 15 residues in the CDR3. CDR1 is DFQATT, CDR2 SNEGSKA, per germline (reference sequence). The junction had 12 bases not matched to a gene; V was cut back by 1 base and J by 9 bases. CDR3 region: CSARVGQGVAAPQHF. In nucleotides, the CDR3 is TGCAGTGCTAGAGTGGGTCAGGGGGTAGCGGCGCCCCAGCATTTT.